The 5 T cell receptor beta chains given below trace back to one sample, sequenced in a study of blood T cell repertoires in COVID-19. Only in-frame clones appear in the TCRdb table, and some are missing; sequencing was by immunoSEQ multiplex PCR. The profile shows about 130,000 clones, around 80% of them singletons. Sample: peripheral blood. These receptors originate from a man aged 35 to 55 with active or convalescent COVID-19.

This rearrangement joins TRBV6-6 to TRBJ2-4, with 8 bases that match TRBD1. The CDR3 runs 14 residues. The V and J ends lost 2 bases and 8 bases, in that order; junction bases with no gene match: 5. Germline CDR1 MNHNY, CDR2 SVGAGI (reference sequence). The DNA of the CDR3 is TGTGCCAGCAGTTACCTGCAGGGGGCAGACATTCAGTACTTC. It codes for CASSYLQGADIQYF.

A few counts support this clone. The V call is TRBV15, the J call TRBJ1-5; D unresolved. This CDR3 has 15 residues. The V gene lost 5 bases and the J gene lost 0 bases, with 11 bases spanning the gap. Germline assignment: CDR1 LNHNV and CDR2 YYDKDF (reference sequence). The CDR3 spells CATSARADSNQPQHF. The CDR3 bases are TGTGCCACCAGCGCTAGAGCGGATAGCAATCAGCCCCAGCATTTT.

This chain links TRBV4-1 with TRBJ1-2, with 8 bases matching TRBD1. V dropped 0 bases and J dropped 8; count of bases not matched to a gene: 8. The CDR3 totals 15 residues. Germline CDR1 and CDR2: MGHRA and YSYEKL. The CDR3 nucleotides are TGCGCCAGCAGCCAAGACCCCGGACAGGGTAAAGGCTACACCTTC. Translation gives CASSQDPGQGKGYTF.

The gene calls are TRBV3-1 (or the pseudogene TRBV3-2) and TRBJ2-2; unclear D gene. The germline gives CDR1 LGHDT, CDR2 YNNKEL (reference sequence). The V end lost 1 base, the J end lost 3 bases, and 6 bases lay between the germline ends. The CDR3 length is 14 residues. CDR3 sequence (DNA): TGTGCCAGCAGCCAAGTTACATACACCGGGGAGCTGTTTTTT. Protein product: CASSQVTYTGELFF.

This clone was counted a single time. The chain couples TRBV19 to TRBJ2-2; TRBD2 aligns across 10 bases. CDR1 and CDR2 from the germline V gene are LNHDA and SQIVND (reference sequence). After removal of 6 bases from V and 2 bases from J, the junction contained 0 bases not matched to a gene. This CDR3 contains 14 residues. The CDR3 reads CASRLAGNTGELFF. CDR3 nucleotides: TGTGCCAGTAGACTAGCGGGAAACACCGGGGAGCTGTTTTTT.